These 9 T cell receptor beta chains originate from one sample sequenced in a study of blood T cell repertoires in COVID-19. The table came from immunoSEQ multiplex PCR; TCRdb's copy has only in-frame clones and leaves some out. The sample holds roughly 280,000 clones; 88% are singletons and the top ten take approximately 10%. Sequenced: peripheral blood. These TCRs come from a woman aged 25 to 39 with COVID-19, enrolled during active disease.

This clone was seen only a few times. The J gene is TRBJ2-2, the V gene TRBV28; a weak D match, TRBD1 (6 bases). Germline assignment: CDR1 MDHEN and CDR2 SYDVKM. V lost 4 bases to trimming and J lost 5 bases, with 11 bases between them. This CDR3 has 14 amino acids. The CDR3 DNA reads TGTGCCAGCAGTTATACTACAGGGACCGGGGAGCTGTTTTTT. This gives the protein CASSYTTGTGELFF.

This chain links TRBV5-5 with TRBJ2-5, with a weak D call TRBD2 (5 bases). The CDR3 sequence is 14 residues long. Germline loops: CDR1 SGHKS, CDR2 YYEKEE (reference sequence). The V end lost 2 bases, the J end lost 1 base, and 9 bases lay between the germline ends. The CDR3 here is CASSFGGGQETQYF. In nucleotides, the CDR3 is TGTGCCAGCAGCTTTGGCGGAGGCCAAGAGACCCAGTACTTC.

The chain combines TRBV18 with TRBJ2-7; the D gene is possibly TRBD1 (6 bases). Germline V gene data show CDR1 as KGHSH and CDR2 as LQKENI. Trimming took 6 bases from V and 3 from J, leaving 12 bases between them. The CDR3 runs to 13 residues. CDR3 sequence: CASSQDRSYEQYF. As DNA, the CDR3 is TGTGCCAGCTCCCAAGACAGGAGCTACGAGCAGTACTTC.

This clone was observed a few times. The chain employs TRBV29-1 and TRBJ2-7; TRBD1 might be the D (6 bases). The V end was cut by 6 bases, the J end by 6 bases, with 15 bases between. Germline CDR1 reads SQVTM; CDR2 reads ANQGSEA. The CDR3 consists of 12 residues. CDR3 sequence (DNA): TGCAGCGTCCCAAAAGACAGGTTCGAGCAGTACTTC. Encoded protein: CSVPKDRFEQYF.

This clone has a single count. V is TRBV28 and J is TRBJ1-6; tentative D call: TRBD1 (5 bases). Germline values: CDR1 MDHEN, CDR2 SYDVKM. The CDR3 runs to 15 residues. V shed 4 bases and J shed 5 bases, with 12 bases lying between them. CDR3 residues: CASSSGSPNNSPLHF. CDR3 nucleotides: TGTGCCAGCAGTTCAGGGTCACCCAATAATTCACCCCTCCACTTT.

The DNA of the CDR3 is TGTGCCAGCAGCCCCTCTGTGGGGCGGGGCTCCTACGAGCAGTACTTC. Amino acid sequence: CASSPSVGRGSYEQYF. V usage is TRBV9 and J usage is TRBJ2-7; D is perhaps TRBD2 (6 bases). This CDR3 has 16 residues. The V gene's germline CDR1 is SGDLS and CDR2 YYNGEE. V was cut by 4 bases and J by 0 bases, with 17 bases left in between.

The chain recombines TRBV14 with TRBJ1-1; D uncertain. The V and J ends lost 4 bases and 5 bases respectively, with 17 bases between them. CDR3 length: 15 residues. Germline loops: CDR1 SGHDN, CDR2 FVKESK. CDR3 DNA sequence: TGTGCCAGCAGCCCGCCGCGCGGGAGAGGGACTGAAGCTTTCTTT. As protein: CASSPPRGRGTEAFF.

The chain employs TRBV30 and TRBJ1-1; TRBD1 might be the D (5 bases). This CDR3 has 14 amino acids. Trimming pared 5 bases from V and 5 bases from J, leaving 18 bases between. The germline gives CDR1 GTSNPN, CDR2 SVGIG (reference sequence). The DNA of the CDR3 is TGTGCCTGGGGCTGGGGCAGGGCGAGGACTGAAGCTTTCTTT. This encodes CAWGWGRARTEAFF.

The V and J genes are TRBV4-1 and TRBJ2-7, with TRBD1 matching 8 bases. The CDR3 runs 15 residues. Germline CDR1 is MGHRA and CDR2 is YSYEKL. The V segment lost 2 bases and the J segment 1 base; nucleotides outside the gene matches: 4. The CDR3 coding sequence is TGCGCCAGCAGCCAAACCACAGGGGGATCCTACGAGCAGTACTTC. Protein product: CASSQTTGGSYEQYF.